This T cell receptor (beta chain) was sequenced for a study of OX40 agonist ivuxolimab in advanced cancers. This clone was counted between two and nine times. The protocol was immunoSEQ multiplex PCR, while the TCRdb copy is restricted to in-frame clones and leaves out a portion. The sample shows about 54,000 clones, almost 85% of them seen only once. The J segment lost 4 bases and the V segment lost 0 bases, leaving 4 bases of the junction unmatched. The CDR3 runs 15 residues. Germline assignment: CDR1 MNHEY and CDR2 SMNVEV (reference sequence). Sequencing was performed on CD4+ or CD8+ T cells sorted from blood, taken in a trial of the OX40 agonist ivuxolimab. The TCR sequence derives from an adult with an advanced solid tumor such as melanoma, head and neck, liver or kidney cancer. This chain connects TRBV27 to TRBJ2-7; 9 bases are shared with TRBD2. For the CDR3, the DNA is TGTGCCAGCAGTTTATCACTAGCGGGCGTTTACGAGCAGTACTTC. Protein product: CASSLSLAGVYEQYF.